This is a list of T cell receptor beta chains from one sample in a study of blood T cells in healthy people across ages. TCRdb itself ran the 5' RACE reads through MiXCR, one entry per CDR3 protein. The sample consists of about 900,000 distinct CDR3 sequences, 62% of them appearing once. The sample consisted of blood. The receptors come from a man aged 25 to 40 in good health. The CDR3 runs from the conserved cysteine through the conserved F or W. A D gene is named only where the DNA matches it firmly. For some rows the clone size is stated as once, few or many, or as a class when expanded; others skip it.

abundance	v_gene	j_gene	d_gene	CDR3nt	CDR3aa
few	TRBV24-1	TRBJ2-4	TRBD1	TGTGCCACCAGTGGCGGCAACAGGGGGGCCAACATTCAGTACTTC	CATSGGNRGANIQYF
few	TRBV6-6	TRBJ2-3	.	TGTGCCAGCAGTCCTTTCAGGGCCCCAACTAGCACAGATACGCAGTATTTT	CASSPFRAPTSTDTQYF
.	TRBV9	TRBJ2-1	.	TGTGCCAGCAGCGTAGCTACAGCCTCCTACAATGAGCAGTTCTTC	CASSVATASYNEQFF
.	TRBV7-9	TRBJ1-4	.	TGTGCCAGCAGCGGGCAGAGTAATGAAAAACTGTTTTTT	CASSGQSNEKLFF
few	TRBV5-1	TRBJ1-6	TRBD1	TGCGCCAGCAGCCTGGAGGGGGCCGCCGGATCACCCCTCCACTTT	CASSLEGAAGSPLHF
.	TRBV20-1	TRBJ2-1	.	TGCAGTGCCCAACTGGAGGGCGAAAGCTCCTACAATGAGCAGTTCTTC	CSAQLEGESSYNEQFF
.	TRBV27	TRBJ2-1	TRBD2	TGTGCCAGCAGTCCGCTTGGGAGGGATGAGCAGTTCTTC	CASSPLGRDEQFF
.	TRBV4-2	TRBJ2-7	TRBD1	TGTGCCAGCAGCCGACAAGCGACAGGGGCGGATGGCGAGCAGTACTTC	CASSRQATGADGEQYF
.	TRBV20-1	TRBJ2-1	.	TGCAGTGCTCTTACGGACTCCCAGTTCTTC	CSALTDSQFF
.	TRBV7-2	TRBJ1-5	.	TGTGCCAGCAGCCTCACGGGAGGGGAGCCCCAGCATTTT	CASSLTGGEPQHF
.	TRBV27	TRBJ2-1	TRBD1	TGTGCCAGCAGTGAAGAAATCCGGGACAGGGCCTACAATGAGCAGTTCTTC	CASSEEIRDRAYNEQFF
.	TRBV7-9	TRBJ2-3	.	TGTGCCAGCATCTCGGTTACAGATACGCAGTATTTT	CASISVTDTQYF
few	TRBV10-3	TRBJ2-2	.	TGTGCCATCAGAACCGCTGCGGGGCCGGGGGACACCGGGGAGCTGTTTTTT	CAIRTAAGPGDTGELFF
many	TRBV3-1	TRBJ1-2	TRBD1	TGTGCCAGCAGCCAAGGGGGACAGAGCTATGGCTACACCTTC	CASSQGGQSYGYTF
.	TRBV9	TRBJ1-6	.	TGTGCCAGCAGCTCCCTGGGGCAGGATAATTCACCCCTCCACTTT	CASSSLGQDNSPLHF
.	TRBV20-1	TRBJ2-3	TRBD2	TGCAGTGCTAGCGGGGAGGGTGATACGCAGTATTTT	CSASGEGDTQYF
.	TRBV7-2	TRBJ1-4	TRBD1	TGTGCCAGCAGCTTACTTCGGGGACAGGGGACTAATGAAAAACTGTTTTTT	CASSLLRGQGTNEKLFF
.	TRBV15	TRBJ1-6	.	TGTGCCACCAGCCGACAAACAGCTAAGGGCTCCTATAATTCACCCCTCCACTTT	CATSRQTAKGSYNSPLHF
few	TRBV5-4	TRBJ2-5	TRBD2	TGTGCCAGCAGCTTGGGACTAGCGCGCCAAGAGACCCAGTACTTC	CASSLGLARQETQYF
.	TRBV11-2	TRBJ2-7	TRBD1	TGTGCCAGCCGCACCGGACAGGCCGCAACCTACGAGCAGTACTTC	CASRTGQAATYEQYF
.	TRBV12-3/TRBV12-4	TRBJ2-7	.	TGTGCCAGCAGTTGTGGAGCACCCTACGAGCAGTACTTC	CASSCGAPYEQYF
many	TRBV7-2	TRBJ2-6	TRBD1	TGTGCCAGCAGCCGCAACGGACAGGGGACTGGGGCCAACGTCCTGACTTTC	CASSRNGQGTGANVLTF
.	TRBV4-3	TRBJ2-5	TRBD2	TGCGCCAGCAGCCGATCTGGAGCGGGGGGTGGAGAGACCCAGTACTTC	CASSRSGAGGGETQYF
few	TRBV7-2	TRBJ2-1	TRBD2	TGTGCCAGCAGCTTACTGACTAGCGGGGGGGCCAATGAGCAGTTCTTC	CASSLLTSGGANEQFF
few	TRBV4-3	TRBJ1-2	.	TGCGCCAGCAGCCAAGAGACATTTAACTATGGCTACACCTTC	CASSQETFNYGYTF
.	TRBV20-1	TRBJ2-3	.	TGCAGTGCCCCTGAGCCTAGCACAGATACGCAGTATTTT	CSAPEPSTDTQYF
few	TRBV4-3	TRBJ2-1	TRBD1	TGCGCCAGCAGCCAAGTTGGGACAGGGGGCACCTACAATGAGCAGTTCTTC	CASSQVGTGGTYNEQFF
.	TRBV5-1	TRBJ2-1	TRBD2	TGCGCCAGCAGCTTAGGACTAGCGGGGGGGCTTAGCGATGAGCAGTTCTTC	CASSLGLAGGLSDEQFF
.	TRBV6-5	TRBJ2-1	.	TGTGCCAGCAGTTATCGTATAGGCCCAACCGGGGCAAACAACGAGCAGTTCTTC	CASSYRIGPTGANNEQFF
.	TRBV5-6	TRBJ2-3	.	TGTGCCAGCAGCTTGTGGACCGACAGACGCACAGACACGCAGTATTTT	CASSLWTDRRTDTQYF
.	TRBV5-8	TRBJ1-1	.	TGTGCCAGCAGCTTTACAGGGTCTGAAGCTTTCTTT	CASSFTGSEAFF
.	TRBV10-3	TRBJ2-5	TRBD2	TGTGCCATCAGCGACCGACTAGCTCGAGAGACCCAGTACTTC	CAISDRLARETQYF
.	TRBV20-1	TRBJ2-3	.	TGCAGTGCTAGAGCCCCCAATGGGCGGGGGCTGAGCACAGATACGCAGTATTTT	CSARAPNGRGLSTDTQYF